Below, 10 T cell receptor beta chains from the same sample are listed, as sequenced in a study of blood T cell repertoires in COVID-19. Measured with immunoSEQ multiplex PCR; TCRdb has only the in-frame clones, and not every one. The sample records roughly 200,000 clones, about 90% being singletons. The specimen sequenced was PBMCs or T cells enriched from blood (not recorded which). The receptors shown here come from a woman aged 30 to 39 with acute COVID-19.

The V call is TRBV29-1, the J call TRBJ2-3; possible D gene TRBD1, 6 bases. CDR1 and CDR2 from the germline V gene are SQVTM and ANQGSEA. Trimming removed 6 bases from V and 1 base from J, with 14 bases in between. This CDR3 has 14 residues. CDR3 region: CSVRESGGTDTQYF. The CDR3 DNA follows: TGCAGCGTCAGGGAGTCAGGGGGCACAGATACGCAGTATTTT.

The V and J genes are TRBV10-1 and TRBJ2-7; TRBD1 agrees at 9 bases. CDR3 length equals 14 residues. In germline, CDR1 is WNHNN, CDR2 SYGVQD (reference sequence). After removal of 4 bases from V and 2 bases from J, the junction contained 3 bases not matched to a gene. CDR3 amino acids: CASSGDRVPYEQYF. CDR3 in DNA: TGCGCCAGCAGTGGGGACAGGGTTCCCTACGAGCAGTACTTC.

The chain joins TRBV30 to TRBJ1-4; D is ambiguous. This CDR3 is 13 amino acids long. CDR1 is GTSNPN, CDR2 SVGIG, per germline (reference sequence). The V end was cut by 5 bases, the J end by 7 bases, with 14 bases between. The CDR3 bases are TGTGCCTGGGATCTAGGCGTGGGTGAAAAACTGTTTTTT. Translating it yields CAWDLGVGEKLFF.

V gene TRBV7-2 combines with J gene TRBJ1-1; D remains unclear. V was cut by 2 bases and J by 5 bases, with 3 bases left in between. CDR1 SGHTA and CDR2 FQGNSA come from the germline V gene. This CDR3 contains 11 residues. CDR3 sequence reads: CASSLLTEAFF. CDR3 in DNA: TGTGCCAGCAGCTTACTTACTGAAGCTTTCTTT. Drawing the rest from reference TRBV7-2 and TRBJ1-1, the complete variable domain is GAGVSQSPSNKVTEKGKDVELRCDPISGHTALYWYRQSLGQGLEFLIYFQGNSAPDKSGLPSDRFSAERTGGSVSTLTIQRTQQEDSAVYLCASSLLTEAFFGQGTRLTVV.

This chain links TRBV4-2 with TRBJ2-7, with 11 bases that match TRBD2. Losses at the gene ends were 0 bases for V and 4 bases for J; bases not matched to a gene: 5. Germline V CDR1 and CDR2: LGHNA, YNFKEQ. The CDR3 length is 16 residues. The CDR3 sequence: CASSQDGASGGYEQYF. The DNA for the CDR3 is TGTGCCAGCAGCCAAGACGGGGCTAGCGGGGGGTACGAGCAGTACTTC.

DNA for the CDR3: TGTGCCAGCAGCTTCCGGGTGGGTTTCAATGAGCAGTTCTTC. This translates into CASSFRVGFNEQFF. This chain links TRBV11-3 with TRBJ2-1; D is uncertain. This CDR3 region has 14 residues. Germline V lookup: CDR1 SGHNT, CDR2 YENEEA. V was trimmed by 3 bases and J by 6 bases, leaving 12 bases between them.

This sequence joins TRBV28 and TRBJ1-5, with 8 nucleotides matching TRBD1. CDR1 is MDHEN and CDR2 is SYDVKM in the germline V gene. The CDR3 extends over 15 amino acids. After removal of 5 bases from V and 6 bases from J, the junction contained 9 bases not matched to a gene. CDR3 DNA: TGTGCCAGCAGTCCGGACAGGGCGATAGGTCAGCCCCAGCATTTT. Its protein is CASSPDRAIGQPQHF.

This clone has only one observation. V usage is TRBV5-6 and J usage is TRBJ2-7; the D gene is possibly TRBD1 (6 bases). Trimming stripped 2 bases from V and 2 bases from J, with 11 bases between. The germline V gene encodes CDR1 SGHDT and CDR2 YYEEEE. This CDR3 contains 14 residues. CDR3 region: CASSFRDNAYEQYF. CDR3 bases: TGTGCCAGCAGCTTCCGGGACAATGCCTACGAGCAGTACTTC. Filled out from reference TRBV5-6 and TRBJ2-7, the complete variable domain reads DAGVTQSPTHLIKTRGQQVTLRCSPKSGHDTVSWYQQALGQGPQFIFQYYEEEERQRGNFPDRFSGHQFPNYSSELNVNALLLGDSALYLCASSFRDNAYEQYFGPGTRLTVT.

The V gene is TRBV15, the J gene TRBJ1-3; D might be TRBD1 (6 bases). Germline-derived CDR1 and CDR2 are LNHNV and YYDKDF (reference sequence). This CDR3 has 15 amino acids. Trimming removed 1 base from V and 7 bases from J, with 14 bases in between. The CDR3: CATSRVRTARNTIYF. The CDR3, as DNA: TGTGCCACCAGCAGAGTAAGGACAGCGAGGAACACCATATATTTT.

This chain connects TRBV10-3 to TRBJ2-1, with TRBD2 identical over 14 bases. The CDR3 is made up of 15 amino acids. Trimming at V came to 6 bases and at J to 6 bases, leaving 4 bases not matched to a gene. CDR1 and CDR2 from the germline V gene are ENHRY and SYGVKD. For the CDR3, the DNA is TGTGCCATCAGAACGGGACTAGCGGGGGTCAATGAGCAGTTCTTC. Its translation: CAIRTGLAGVNEQFF.